This T cell receptor beta chain was found in a study of cytomegalovirus exposure and HLA in healthy donors. Whole-study findings and limits: Some V segments (TRBV6-2 and TRBV6-3 among them) were excluded as indistinguishable. Later on, a genetic analysis was performed. It linked a missense variant in DCLRE1C with V- and J-gene trimming of TCR beta. Presence/absence results assume similar sequencing depth per donor, which may not hold.

The PCR had 60 Vbeta and 13 Jbeta primers. Method: immunoSEQ multiplex PCR; TCRdb's copy keeps in-frame clones and lacks some. The data hold under 200,000 clones, with roughly 85% observed a single time. Deletions cut 4 bases from V and 2 bases from J, with 15 bases between. Germline V gene lookup returns CDR1 SGHVS and CDR2 FNYEAQ. The length of the CDR3 is 15 residues. Worth noting for this clone: What it binds is not known.

The sequenced sample consisted of PBMCs. The chain carries TRBV7-6 and TRBJ2-7; maybe TRBD1 (6 bases). This TCR was sampled from a woman aged 18-35 years in good health and CMV-seronegative. CDR3 bases: TGTGCCAGCAGCTATTACCGGGACACCCCCTACGAGCAGTACTTC. Encoded protein: CASSYYRDTPYEQYF.